The 12 T cell receptor beta chains presented below share a single source sample, sequenced in a study of technical replicates of blood from several donors (dated by TCRdb to the late 2010s). The library was generated by the immunoSEQ multiplex PCR assay. TCRdb retrieved this table from immuneACCESS and kept in-frame rearrangements only. Not all clones are present; in checked studies, unresolved V genes account for under half, and no reason is known for the remainder. The sample includes more than 65,000 clones, with roughly 94% observed a single time. Jointly, the top ten make up around 0.25% of the sample. The sample taken for sequencing was T cells isolated from PBMCs. Every receptor here comes from a human donor in good health.

V and J are TRBV11-2 and TRBJ2-1; TRBD2 agrees at 8 bases. The V segment lost 3 bases and the J segment 4 bases; nucleotides outside the gene matches: 8. The germline V gene has CDR1 SGHAT and CDR2 FQNNGV. The CDR3 runs 16 residues. The CDR3 coding sequence is TGTGCCAGCAGCTTTTTAAGGGGCGGGAGGTACAATGAGCAGTTCTTC. This sequence encodes CASSFLRGGRYNEQFF.

The chain uses TRBV2 and TRBJ2-5; no definite D call. Trimming removed 3 bases at V and 1 base at J, with 3 bases between. CDR1 and CDR2 from the germline V gene are SNHLY and FYNNEI. The CDR3 length is 12 residues. The CDR3 reads CASSEAQETQYF. The CDR3 DNA is TGTGCCAGCAGTGAGGCCCAAGAGACCCAGTACTTC.

The V and J genes are TRBV5-6 and TRBJ2-7, with 7 nucleotides matching TRBD2. CDR3 length: 11 residues. V shed 3 bases, J shed 7 bases, and the junction held 1 base outside the gene matches. In germline, CDR1 is SGHDT, CDR2 YYEEEE. CDR3 in DNA: TGTGCCAGCAGCTGGGAGGGGGAGCAGTACTTC. This gives the protein CASSWEGEQYF. Variable domain in full (rest from reference TRBV5-6 and TRBJ2-7): DAGVTQSPTHLIKTRGQQVTLRCSPKSGHDTVSWYQQALGQGPQFIFQYYEEEERQRGNFPDRFSGHQFPNYSSELNVNALLLGDSALYLCASSWEGEQYFGPGTRLTVT.

CDR3 loop: CASSLDLRTPNTGELFF. CDR3 nucleotide sequence: TGTGCCAGCAGCTTAGACCTCAGGACACCGAACACCGGGGAGCTGTTTTTT. The rearrangement links TRBV11-2 to TRBJ2-2; the D gene is possibly TRBD1 (5 bases). Deletions cut 0 bases from V and 0 bases from J, with 11 bases between. CDR3 length equals 17 residues. The germline V gene has CDR1 SGHAT and CDR2 FQNNGV. Together with reference TRBV11-2 and TRBJ2-2, the CDR3 gives the full variable domain: EAGVAQSPRYKIIEKRQSVAFWCNPISGHATLYWYQQILGQGPKLLIQFQNNGVVDDSQLPKDRFSAERLKGVDSTLKIQPAKLEDSAVYLCASSLDLRTPNTGELFFGEGSRLTVL.

The chain couples TRBV6-5 to TRBJ2-1; D is possibly TRBD2 (6 bases). CDR1 is MNHEY and CDR2 is SVGAGI in the germline V gene. The V gene lost 0 bases and the J gene lost 2 bases, with 8 bases spanning the gap. The CDR3 spans 15 residues. CDR3 sequence: CASSYSGSPYNEQFF. CDR3 DNA sequence: TGTGCCAGCAGTTACTCCGGGAGCCCCTACAATGAGCAGTTCTTC.

The chain links TRBV2 to TRBJ2-1, with TRBD2 matching over 9 bases. The CDR3 spans 16 residues. V trimming: 1 base; J trimming: 3 bases; junction bases outside the gene matches: 4. CDR1 is SNHLY and CDR2 is FYNNEI in the germline V gene. The chain's CDR3 is CASSEDELAGYNEQFF. The CDR3 coding sequence is TGTGCCAGCAGTGAAGACGAACTAGCGGGCTACAATGAGCAGTTCTTC.

J is TRBJ2-7 and V is TRBV19; D not certain. Germline lookup yields CDR1 LNHDA and CDR2 SQIVND (reference sequence). V lost 3 bases, J lost 0 bases, and 12 bases lay in between. CDR3 size: 15 residues. This CDR3 is CASSISAADSYEQYF. The CDR3 coding sequence is TGTGCCAGTAGTATTTCCGCGGCCGACTCCTACGAGCAGTACTTC.

The CDR3 DNA reads TGTGCCAGCAGTCCGATAACAGGGGTGGGTCAGCCCCAGCATTTT. This translates into CASSPITGVGQPQHF. The gene calls are TRBV28 and TRBJ1-5; 7 bases align to TRBD1. Germline loops: CDR1 MDHEN, CDR2 SYDVKM. With 5 bases clipped from V and 6 bases from J, the junction kept 10 bases outside the gene matches. This CDR3 is built from 15 residues.

This chain connects TRBV6-5 to TRBJ1-1; TRBD1 is a possible D gene (5 bases). The germline CDR1 and CDR2 sequences are MNHEY and SVGAGI. V dropped 5 bases and J dropped 0 bases, with 13 bases sitting between them. There are 15 residues in the CDR3. CDR3 sequence: CASSRGDPMNTEAFF. In nucleotides, the CDR3 is TGTGCCAGCAGTCGGGGGGATCCGATGAACACTGAAGCTTTCTTT.

The chain has TRBV6-5 and TRBJ1-5; D gene unclear. V gave up 3 bases and J gave up 7 bases, with 10 bases separating them. The germline V gene has CDR1 MNHEY and CDR2 SVGAGI. CDR3 size: 13 residues. The CDR3 protein is CASSYMGGQPQHF. CDR3 nucleotide sequence: TGTGCCAGCAGTTATATGGGAGGGCAGCCCCAGCATTTT.

CDR3 sequence: CASSLKQQQETQYF. CDR3 bases: TGTGCCAGCAGCTTGAAACAGCAACAAGAGACCCAGTACTTC. The chain links TRBV5-8 to TRBJ2-5; D unresolved. The CDR3 length is 14 residues. V was cut by 1 base and J by 2 bases, with 9 bases left in between. Germline lookup yields CDR1 SGHTS and CDR2 YDEGEE.

This clone appeared once. V is TRBV7-2 and J is TRBJ1-4; 7 nucleotides agree with TRBD1. Losses at the gene ends were 4 bases for V and 6 bases for J; bases not matched to a gene: 20. CDR1 is SGHTA and CDR2 is FQGNSA in the germline V gene. The CDR3 covers 19 residues. The CDR3 DNA is TGTGCCAGCAGCTCGAATCTAAGGACAGGCTTTTACATGGATGAAAAACTGTTTTTT. It specifies CASSSNLRTGFYMDEKLFF.